This TCR beta chain was documented in a study of cytotoxic CD8 clonotypes in ibrutinib-treated CLL. Study outcomes and limitations: T-cell clonality at baseline went above that of age-matched healthy donors and rose and fell with circulating CD8+ T-cell counts.

Depth targeted 1 in 200,000 to 1 in 1 million T cells, averaging 10x coverage per clonotype. The protocol was immunoSEQ multiplex PCR, while the TCRdb copy is restricted to in-frame clones and leaves out a portion. Counted here are fewer than 400,000 clones, about 64% occurring once; the ten biggest clones make up about 6.7%. Comment on this clone: Its antigen is not identified.

Frozen-stored PBMCs produced roughly 2 micrograms of genomic DNA for TCR beta libraries. The trim removed 5 bases at V and 4 bases at J, leaving 8 bases unmatched. The CDR3 consists of 16 residues. Germline V lookup: CDR1 MDHEN, CDR2 SYDVKM. This TCR was recovered from a human donor with chronic lymphocytic leukemia. The sequencing here drew on PBMCs, taken after 36 months of ibrutinib treatment. V and J are TRBV28 and TRBJ2-1; the match to TRBD1 covers 10 bases. The CDR3 nucleotides are TGTGCCAGCAGTGACTCGACAGGGGGCTTGTACAATGAGCAGTTCTTC. Protein sequence: CASSDSTGGLYNEQFF.